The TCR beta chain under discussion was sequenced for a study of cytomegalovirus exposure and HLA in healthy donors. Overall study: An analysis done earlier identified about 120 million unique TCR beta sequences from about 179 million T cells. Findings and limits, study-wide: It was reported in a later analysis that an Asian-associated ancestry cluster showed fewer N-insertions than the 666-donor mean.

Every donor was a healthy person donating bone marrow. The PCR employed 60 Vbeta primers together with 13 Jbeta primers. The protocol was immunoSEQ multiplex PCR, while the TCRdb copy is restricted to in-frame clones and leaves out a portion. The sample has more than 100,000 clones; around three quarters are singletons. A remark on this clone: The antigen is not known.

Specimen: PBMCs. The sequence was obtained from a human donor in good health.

The CDR3 DNA sequence: TGTGCCAGTAGTATCCGGGGACTAGCGACCGGGGAGCTGTTTTTT. Protein sequence: CASSIRGLATGELFF. The chain links TRBV19 to TRBJ2-2, with 10 bases fitting TRBD2. J was trimmed by 5 bases and V by 3 bases; bases with no gene match: 3. Germline V gives CDR1 LNHDA, CDR2 SQIVND (reference sequence). The CDR3 spans 15 residues.